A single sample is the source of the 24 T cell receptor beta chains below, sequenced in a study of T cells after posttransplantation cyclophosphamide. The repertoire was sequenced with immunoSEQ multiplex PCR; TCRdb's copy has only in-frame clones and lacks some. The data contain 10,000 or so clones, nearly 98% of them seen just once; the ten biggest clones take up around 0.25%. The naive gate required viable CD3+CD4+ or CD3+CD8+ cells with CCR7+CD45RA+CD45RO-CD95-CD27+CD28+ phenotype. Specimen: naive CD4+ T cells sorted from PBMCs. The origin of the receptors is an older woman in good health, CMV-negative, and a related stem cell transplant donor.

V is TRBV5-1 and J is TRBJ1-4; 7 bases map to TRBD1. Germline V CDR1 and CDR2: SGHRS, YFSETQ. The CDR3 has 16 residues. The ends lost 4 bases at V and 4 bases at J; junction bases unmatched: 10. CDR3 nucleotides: TGCGCCAGCAGCCCGGGGACAGCGGGGGGTAATGAAAAACTGTTTTTT. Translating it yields CASSPGTAGGNEKLFF.

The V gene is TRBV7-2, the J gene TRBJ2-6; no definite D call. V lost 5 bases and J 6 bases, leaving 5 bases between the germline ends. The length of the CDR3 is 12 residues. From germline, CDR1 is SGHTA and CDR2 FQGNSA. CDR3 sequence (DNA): TGTGCCAGCAGCCACTCGGCCAACGTCCTGACTTTC. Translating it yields CASSHSANVLTF.

The CDR3 here is CASSLRDPTGNEQFF. The CDR3 coding sequence is TGCGCCAGCAGCTTGAGGGACCCGACAGGGAATGAGCAGTTCTTC. V is TRBV5-1 and J is TRBJ2-1; 7 bases are a match to TRBD1. V dropped 1 base and J dropped 7; count of bases not matched to a gene: 8. Germline V gene data show CDR1 as SGHRS and CDR2 as YFSETQ. CDR3 length equals 15 residues.

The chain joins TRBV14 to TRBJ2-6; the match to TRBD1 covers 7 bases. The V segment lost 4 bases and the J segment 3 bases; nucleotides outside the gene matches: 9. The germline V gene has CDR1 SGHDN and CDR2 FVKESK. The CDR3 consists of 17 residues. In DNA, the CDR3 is TGTGCCAGCAGCCTTAGGACAGGCCTGCGTGGGGCCAACGTCCTGACTTTC. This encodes CASSLRTGLRGANVLTF. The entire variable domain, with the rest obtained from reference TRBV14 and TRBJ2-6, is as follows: EAGVTQFPSHSVIEKGQTVTLRCDPISGHDNLYWYRRVMGKEIKFLLHFVKESKQDESGMPNNRFLAERTGGTYSTLKVQPAELEDSGVYFCASSLRTGLRGANVLTFGAGSRLTVL.

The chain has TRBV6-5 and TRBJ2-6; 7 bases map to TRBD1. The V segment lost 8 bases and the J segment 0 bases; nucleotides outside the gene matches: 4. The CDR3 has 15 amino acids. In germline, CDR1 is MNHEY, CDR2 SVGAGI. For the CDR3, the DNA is TGTGCCAGCGCAGGGACAGCCTCTGGGGCCAACGTCCTGACTTTC. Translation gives CASAGTASGANVLTF.

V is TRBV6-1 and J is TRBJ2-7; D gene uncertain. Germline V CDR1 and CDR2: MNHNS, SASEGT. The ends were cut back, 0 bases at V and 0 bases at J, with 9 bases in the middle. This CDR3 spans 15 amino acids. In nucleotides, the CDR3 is TGTGCCAGCAGTGAAGCCCTCTTCGACTCCTACGAGCAGTACGTC. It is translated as CASSEALFDSYEQYV.

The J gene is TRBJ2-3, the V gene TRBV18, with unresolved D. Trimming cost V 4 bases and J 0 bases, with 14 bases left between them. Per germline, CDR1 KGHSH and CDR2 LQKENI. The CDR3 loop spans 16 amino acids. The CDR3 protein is CASSRLGPPSTDTQYF. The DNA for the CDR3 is TGTGCCAGCTCACGTCTTGGCCCTCCTAGCACAGATACGCAGTATTTT.

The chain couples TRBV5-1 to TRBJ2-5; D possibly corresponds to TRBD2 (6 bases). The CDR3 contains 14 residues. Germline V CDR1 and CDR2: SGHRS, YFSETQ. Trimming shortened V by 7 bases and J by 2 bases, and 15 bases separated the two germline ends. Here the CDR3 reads CASVGGVRQETQYF. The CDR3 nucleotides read TGCGCCAGCGTCGGGGGAGTTCGGCAAGAGACCCAGTACTTC. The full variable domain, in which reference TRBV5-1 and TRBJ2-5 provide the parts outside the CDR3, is KAGVTQTPRYLIKTRGQQVTLSCSPISGHRSVSWYQQTPGQGLQFLFEYFSETQRNKGNFPGRFSGRQFSNSRSEMNVSTLELGDSALYLCASVGGVRQETQYFGPGTRLLVL.

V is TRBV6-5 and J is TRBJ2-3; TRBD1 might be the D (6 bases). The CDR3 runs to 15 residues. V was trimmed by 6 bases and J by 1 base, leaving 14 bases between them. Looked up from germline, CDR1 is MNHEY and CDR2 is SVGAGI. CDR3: CASSIRQGRTDTQYF. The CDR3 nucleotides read TGTGCCAGCAGCATTCGTCAGGGGCGCACAGATACGCAGTATTTT.

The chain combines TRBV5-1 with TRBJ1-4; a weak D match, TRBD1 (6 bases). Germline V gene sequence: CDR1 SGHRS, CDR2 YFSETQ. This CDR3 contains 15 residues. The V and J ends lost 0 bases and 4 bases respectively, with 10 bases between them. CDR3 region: CASSLGGRDNEKLFF. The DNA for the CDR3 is TGCGCCAGCAGCTTGGGGGGGCGAGATAATGAAAAACTGTTTTTT.

CDR3 region: CASSLGTPGPGNTIYF. The CDR3 DNA is TGTGCCAGCAGCTTAGGGACACCCGGGCCTGGAAACACCATATATTTT. This chain links TRBV7-2 with TRBJ1-3, with D possibly matching TRBD1 (5 bases). Germline CDR1 and CDR2: SGHTA and FQGNSA. The V end was cut by 1 base, the J end by 2 bases, with 12 bases between. The CDR3 length is 16 residues.

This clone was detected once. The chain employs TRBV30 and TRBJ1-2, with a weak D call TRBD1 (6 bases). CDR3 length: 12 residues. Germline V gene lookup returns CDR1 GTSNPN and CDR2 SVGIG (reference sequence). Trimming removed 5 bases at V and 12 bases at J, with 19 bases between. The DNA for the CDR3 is TGTGCCTGGGCCAGGACAGAGAGGGGGAACACCTTC. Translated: CAWARTERGNTF.

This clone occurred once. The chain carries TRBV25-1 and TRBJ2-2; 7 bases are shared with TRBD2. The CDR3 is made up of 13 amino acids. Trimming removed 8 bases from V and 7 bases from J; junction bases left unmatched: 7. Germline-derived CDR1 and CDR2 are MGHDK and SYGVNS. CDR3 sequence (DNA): TGTGCCAGCGGGATTGCGGGAGTCGGGGAGCTGTTTTTT. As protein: CASGIAGVGELFF.

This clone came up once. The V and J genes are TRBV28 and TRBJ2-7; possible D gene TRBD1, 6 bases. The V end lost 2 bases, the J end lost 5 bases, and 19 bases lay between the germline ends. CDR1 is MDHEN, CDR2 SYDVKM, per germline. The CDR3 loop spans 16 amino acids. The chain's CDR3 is CASSLELAGAYHEQYV. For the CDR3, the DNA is TGTGCCAGCAGTTTAGAGTTGGCAGGGGCATACCACGAGCAGTACGTC.

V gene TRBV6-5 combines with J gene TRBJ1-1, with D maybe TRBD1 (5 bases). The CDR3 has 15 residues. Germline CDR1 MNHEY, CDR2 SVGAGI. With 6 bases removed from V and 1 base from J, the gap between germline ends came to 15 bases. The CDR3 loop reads CASSRISGPNTEAFF. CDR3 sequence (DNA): TGTGCCAGCAGCCGTATATCAGGGCCGAACACTGAAGCTTTCTTT.

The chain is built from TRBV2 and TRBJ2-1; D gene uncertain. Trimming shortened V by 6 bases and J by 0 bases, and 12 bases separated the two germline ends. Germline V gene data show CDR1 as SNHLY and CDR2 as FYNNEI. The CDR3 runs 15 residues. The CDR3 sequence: CASSLRRSSYNEQFF. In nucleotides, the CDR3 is TGTGCCAGCAGCCTTAGACGGAGCTCCTACAATGAGCAGTTCTTC.

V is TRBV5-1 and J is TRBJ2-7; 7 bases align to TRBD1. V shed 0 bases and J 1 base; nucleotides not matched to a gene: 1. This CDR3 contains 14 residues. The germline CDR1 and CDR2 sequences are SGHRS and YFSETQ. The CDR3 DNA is TGCGCCAGCAGCTTGGGGGGACAGTCCTACGAGCAGTACGTC. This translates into CASSLGGQSYEQYV.

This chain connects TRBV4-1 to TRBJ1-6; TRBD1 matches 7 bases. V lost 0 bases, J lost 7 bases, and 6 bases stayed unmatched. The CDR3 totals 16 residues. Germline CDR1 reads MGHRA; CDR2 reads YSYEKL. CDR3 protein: CASSQEWSGGNSPLHF. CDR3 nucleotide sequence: TGCGCCAGCAGCCAAGAGTGGTCAGGGGGAAATTCACCCCTCCACTTT.

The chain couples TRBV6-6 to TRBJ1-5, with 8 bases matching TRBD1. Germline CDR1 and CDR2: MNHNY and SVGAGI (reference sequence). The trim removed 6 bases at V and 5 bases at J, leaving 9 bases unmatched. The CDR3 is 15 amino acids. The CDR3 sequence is CASRGGTGKDQPQHF. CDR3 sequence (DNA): TGTGCCAGCAGAGGCGGGACAGGAAAGGATCAGCCCCAGCATTTT.

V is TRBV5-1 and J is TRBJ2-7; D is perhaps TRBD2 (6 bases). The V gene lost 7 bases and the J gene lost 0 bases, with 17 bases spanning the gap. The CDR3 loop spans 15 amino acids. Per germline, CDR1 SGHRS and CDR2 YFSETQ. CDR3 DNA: TGCGCCAGCGAGCCGGGGAGCGGGTACTCCTACGAGCAGTACTTC. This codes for CASEPGSGYSYEQYF.

DNA for the CDR3: TGTGCCATCAGTGAAGGTAGCGGGCCGGCGAACACCGGGGAGCTGTTTTTT. Protein: CAISEGSGPANTGELFF. The rearrangement uses TRBV10-3 and TRBJ2-2; 7 nucleotides match TRBD2. The germline V gene has CDR1 ENHRY and CDR2 SYGVKD. V was pared by 3 bases and J by 0 bases, with 7 bases of the junction left unmatched. The CDR3 is made up of 17 amino acids.

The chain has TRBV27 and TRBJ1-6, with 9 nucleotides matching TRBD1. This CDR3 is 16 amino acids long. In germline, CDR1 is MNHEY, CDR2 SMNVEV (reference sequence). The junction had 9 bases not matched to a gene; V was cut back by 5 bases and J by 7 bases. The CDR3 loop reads CASSVLGQGRNSPLHF. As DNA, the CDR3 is TGTGCCAGCAGTGTTTTGGGACAGGGCCGGAATTCACCCCTCCACTTT.

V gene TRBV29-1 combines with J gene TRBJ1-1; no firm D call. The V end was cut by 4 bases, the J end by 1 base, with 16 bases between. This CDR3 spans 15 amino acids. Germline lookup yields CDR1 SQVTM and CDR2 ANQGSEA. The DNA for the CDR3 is TGCAGCGTTGCGAGGGTAACCACAGCGAACACTGAAGCTTTCTTT. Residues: CSVARVTTANTEAFF.

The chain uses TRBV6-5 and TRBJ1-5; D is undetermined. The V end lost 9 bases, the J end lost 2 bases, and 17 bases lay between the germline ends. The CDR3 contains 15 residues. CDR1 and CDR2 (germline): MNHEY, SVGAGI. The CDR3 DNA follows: TGTGCCAGTTCCCAAAGGCGGGCCCGCAATCAGCCCCAGCATTTT. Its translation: CASSQRRARNQPQHF.